Reported below is one T cell receptor (beta chain). This clone was detected a few times. Its antigen is currently not known. The sample holds no much larger clone one base away, and base qualities are not on file. This record comes from a study of technical replicates of blood from a few donors (dated 2017 in TCRdb). Inclusive of the bounding cysteine and phenylalanine, the CDR3 is 14 residues long. Only CDR3 DNA remains: 42 bases, in frame from the first base. V loses 5 bases, J loses 0 bases, and the germline ends lie 10 bases apart. In the germline V gene, CDR1 corresponds to MNHEY and CDR2 to SVGAGI. Library generation was performed with the immunoSEQ multiplex PCR assay. Sourced from immuneACCESS, this table was stored by TCRdb with only in-frame sequences that have V and J called. A share of the clones is absent; for the studies checked, an unresolved V gene accounts for under half, and the remainder has no known explanation. Recorded for this sample are about 70,000 clones; 95% of them occurred a single time. 0.25% of the sample lies in the top ten.

This TCR was recovered from a human donor in good health. In this chain, TRBV6-5 is recombined with TRBJ1-1, with the D gene uncertain. The sample comprised T cells isolated from PBMCs. CDR3 sequence: CASSRGGMNTEAFF. The nucleotides read TGTGCCAGCAGTCGGGGAGGGATGAACACTGAAGCTTTCTTT.